These 32 T cell receptor beta chains originate from one sample sequenced in a study of T cell responses to AZD1222 COVID-19 vaccine. This table comes from immunoSEQ multiplex PCR, and its TCRdb copy is limited to in-frame clones, with some not included. Among about 150,000 clones listed, roughly nine tenths were seen once. Material: peripheral blood, obtained 28 days after the second AZD1222 dose. The receptors were sampled from an adult who received the AZD1222 COVID-19 vaccine.

This sequence joins TRBV6-5 and TRBJ2-1, with 11 bases identical to TRBD2. The CDR3 loop spans 16 amino acids. Germline CDR1 is MNHEY and CDR2 is SVGAGI. V trimming: 2 bases; J trimming: 2 bases; junction bases outside the gene matches: 2. The CDR3, as DNA: TGTGCCAGCAGTTACATTAGCGGGGGGGCCTACAATGAGCAGTTCTTC. It encodes CASSYISGGAYNEQFF.

The chain joins TRBV19 to TRBJ2-3; perhaps TRBD1 as D (6 bases). This CDR3 has 15 residues. Germline assignment: CDR1 LNHDA and CDR2 SQIVND (reference sequence). V was pared by 1 base and J by 0 bases, with 8 bases between. The CDR3 nucleotides are TGTGCCAGTAGTATAGCTACAGGGAGCACAGATACGCAGTATTTT. Its translation is CASSIATGSTDTQYF.

The chain links TRBV7-3 to TRBJ1-1; D call uncertain. Trimming cost V 5 bases and J 5 bases, with 12 bases left between them. Per the germline V gene, CDR1 is SGHTA and CDR2 is FQGTGA. The CDR3 runs 13 residues. The CDR3, as DNA: TGTGCCAGCAGCCCAGGACCCGGGACTGAAGCTTTCTTT. As protein: CASSPGPGTEAFF. The full variable domain, with the rest looked up from reference TRBV7-3 and TRBJ1-1, is GAGVSQTPSNKVTEKGKYVELRCDPISGHTALYWYRQSLGQGPEFLIYFQGTGAADDSGLPNDRFFAVRPEGSVSTLKIQRTERGDSAVYLCASSPGPGTEAFFGQGTRLTVV.

The chain has TRBV7-8 and TRBJ1-3, with TRBD1 matching over 9 bases. The J segment lost 7 bases and the V segment lost 4 bases, leaving 5 bases of the junction unmatched. Germline V CDR1 and CDR2: SGHVS, FQNEAQ. The CDR3 length is 14 residues. CDR3 nucleotides: TGTGCCAGCAGCTGGAGGGACAGGGACAACACCATATATTTT. It codes for CASSWRDRDNTIYF.

The gene calls are TRBV7-9 and TRBJ2-3; tentatively, D is TRBD1 or TRBD2 (5 bases each). In germline, CDR1 is SEHNR, CDR2 FQNEAQ (reference sequence). The V end lost 2 bases, the J end lost 1 base, and 16 bases lay between the germline ends. This CDR3 has 17 residues. The CDR3 DNA reads as TGTGCCAGCAGCTTACCCCTTCCCCAGGGAGGCACAGATACGCAGTATTTT. Translation: CASSLPLPQGGTDTQYF.

This chain connects TRBV6-5 to TRBJ1-5; TRBD1 matches 9 bases. The V and J ends lost 2 bases and 6 bases, in that order; junction bases with no gene match: 5. The CDR3 is 15 residues long. Germline V gene sequence: CDR1 MNHEY, CDR2 SVGAGI. CDR3 region: CASSYTQGASQPQHF. For the CDR3, the DNA is TGTGCCAGCAGTTACACACAGGGGGCGTCTCAGCCCCAGCATTTT.

This clone showed up just once. This rearrangement joins TRBV25-1 to TRBJ1-4, with TRBD1 matching 11 bases. The CDR3 length is 15 residues. Trimming removed 6 bases from V and 4 bases from J; junction bases left unmatched: 4. CDR1 is MGHDK and CDR2 is SYGVNS in the germline V gene. CDR3 sequence: CASRGQGGHNEKLFF. The CDR3 bases are TGTGCCAGCAGGGGACAGGGGGGGCATAATGAAAAACTGTTTTTT.

The chain employs TRBV9 and TRBJ2-5; unclear D gene. The germline V gene has CDR1 SGDLS and CDR2 YYNGEE. The CDR3 length is 16 residues. Trimming pared 0 bases from V and 4 bases from J, leaving 16 bases between. The CDR3 DNA is TGTGCCAGCAGCGTAGAATCCGGGTACGTTGGAGAGACCCAGTACTTC. As protein: CASSVESGYVGETQYF.

This chain uses TRBV5-1 with TRBJ2-1; 7 bases align to TRBD1. This CDR3 is built from 15 residues. After removal of 0 bases from V and 1 base from J, the junction contained 1 base not matched to a gene. Per germline, CDR1 SGHRS and CDR2 YFSETQ. For the CDR3, the DNA is TGCGCCAGCAGCTTGGTGGGACAGTCCTACAATGAGCAGTTCTTC. This encodes CASSLVGQSYNEQFF.

The chain joins TRBV27 to TRBJ1-2, with TRBD1 matching 7 bases. Germline V gene data show CDR1 as MNHEY and CDR2 as SMNVEV (reference sequence). This CDR3 comprises 13 residues. Unmatched junction bases numbered 3, after V lost 5 bases and J lost 3 bases. The CDR3 DNA sequence: TGTGCCAGCAGTGGACAGGCGGACTATGGCTACACCTTC. This gives the protein CASSGQADYGYTF.

The chain links TRBV5-1 to TRBJ2-4; 11 bases fit TRBD2. Looked up from germline, CDR1 is SGHRS and CDR2 is YFSETQ. The length of the CDR3 is 18 residues. V trimming: 3 bases; J trimming: 5 bases; junction bases outside the gene matches: 13. As DNA, the CDR3 is TGCGCCAGCAGCTACGCAAACACTAGCGGGGGCGCCCAAAACATTCAGTACTTC. This gives the protein CASSYANTSGGAQNIQYF.

The CDR3 nucleotides are TGTGCCAGCAGCGCCTTTACGGGACTCAATCAGCCCCAGCATTTT. Protein sequence: CASSAFTGLNQPQHF. This rearrangement joins TRBV7-8 to TRBJ1-5; D perhaps matches TRBD1 (5 bases). CDR3 length: 15 amino acids. Germline CDR1 reads SGHVS; CDR2 reads FQNEAQ. V was clipped by 5 bases and J by 3 bases, with 14 bases between them.

This clone was counted a few times. V usage is TRBV5-4 and J usage is TRBJ1-6; weak D call: TRBD1 (5 bases). CDR3 length: 16 residues. Deletions cut 8 bases from V and 7 bases from J, with 22 bases between. CDR1 is SGHNT, CDR2 YYREEE, per germline (reference sequence). The CDR3 here is CASSAGAEGPNSPLHF. The CDR3 DNA reads TGTGCCAGTAGCGCTGGGGCGGAGGGGCCAAATTCACCCCTCCACTTT. Filled out from reference TRBV5-4 and TRBJ1-6, the complete variable domain reads ETGVTQSPTHLIKTRGQQVTLRCSSQSGHNTVSWYQQALGQGPQFIFQYYREEENGRGNFPPRFSGLQFPNYSSELNVNALELDDSALYLCASSAGAEGPNSPLHFGNGTRLTVT.

The chain is built from TRBV5-1 and TRBJ1-1, with D perhaps TRBD1 (6 bases). This CDR3 has 15 residues. Trimming took off 3 bases at V and 4 bases at J, with 16 bases between the two ends. The germline CDR1 and CDR2 sequences are SGHRS and YFSETQ. CDR3 nucleotide sequence: TGCGCCAGCAGCTCGTCAGGGGCGGGGGGCACTGAAGCTTTCTTT. Protein: CASSSSGAGGTEAFF.

J is TRBJ1-1 and V is TRBV5-1; D is perhaps TRBD1 (6 bases). Germline V gene lookup returns CDR1 SGHRS and CDR2 YFSETQ. The CDR3 spans 15 residues. With 1 base removed from V and 0 bases from J, the gap between germline ends came to 10 bases. CDR3 protein: CASSLQGRLNTEAFF. The CDR3 nucleotides are TGCGCCAGCAGCTTGCAGGGGCGGTTGAACACTGAAGCTTTCTTT.

J is TRBJ2-1 and V is TRBV15; possibly TRBD2 for D (6 bases). Germline V lookup: CDR1 LNHNV, CDR2 YYDKDF (reference sequence). The V end was cut by 3 bases, the J end by 8 bases, with 17 bases between. This CDR3 region has 15 residues. This CDR3 is CATSRRREARDEQFF. The CDR3 bases are TGTGCCACCAGCAGGCGGAGGGAAGCCCGGGATGAGCAGTTCTTC.

The gene calls are TRBV7-2 and TRBJ1-5; no clear D gene. CDR3 length: 15 amino acids. Germline V CDR1 and CDR2: SGHTA, FQGNSA. V was trimmed by 2 bases and J by 3 bases, leaving 11 bases between them. The DNA of the CDR3 is TGTGCCAGCAGCTTATCTGCAACTCCCAATCAGCCCCAGCATTTT. It yields the protein CASSLSATPNQPQHF. Complete variable domain (other parts from reference TRBV7-2 and TRBJ1-5): GAGVSQSPSNKVTEKGKDVELRCDPISGHTALYWYRQSLGQGLEFLIYFQGNSAPDKSGLPSDRFSAERTGGSVSTLTIQRTQQEDSAVYLCASSLSATPNQPQHFGDGTRLSIL.

Note on this clone: Other DNA sequences in this sample translate to the same CDR3. The chain employs TRBV12-3 or TRBV12-4 and TRBJ2-1, with D hard to call. The CDR3 covers 11 residues. Trimming cost V 0 bases and J 10 bases, with 4 bases left between them. DNA for the CDR3: TGTGCCAGCAGTTTAGCCCTAGAGCAGTTCTTC. This encodes CASSLALEQFF.

The V gene is TRBV4-2, the J gene TRBJ1-5, with no clear D. Trimming took 3 bases from V and 3 from J, leaving 9 bases between them. CDR3 size: 14 residues. Germline V gene lookup returns CDR1 LGHNA and CDR2 YNFKEQ. The CDR3 sequence is CASSHDVFNQPQHF. The CDR3 DNA is TGTGCCAGCAGCCATGACGTCTTCAATCAGCCCCAGCATTTT.

The V gene is TRBV5-6, the J gene TRBJ1-1; TRBD1 agrees at 7 bases. The CDR3 runs 15 residues. V gave up 1 base and J gave up 2 bases; unmatched junction bases: 5. Germline V gene sequence: CDR1 SGHDT, CDR2 YYEEEE. DNA of the CDR3: TGTGCCAGCAGCTTGTGGGGACAGTCAAACACTGAAGCTTTCTTT. Translating it yields CASSLWGQSNTEAFF.

The V and J genes are TRBV28 and TRBJ2-5, with D possibly TRBD2 on 6 matching bases. With 6 bases removed from V and 5 bases from J, the gap between germline ends came to 22 bases. Germline loops: CDR1 MDHEN, CDR2 SYDVKM. The CDR3 is 16 amino acids. The CDR3 nucleotides read TGTGCCAGCAGCCTCCCCTCCTGGGGAGGTCCCGAGACCCAGTACTTC. It translates to CASSLPSWGGPETQYF.

The CDR3 DNA reads TGTGCCAGCAGCTTCCCGTGGGGGCAGTCATACGAGCAGTACTTC. Encoded protein: CASSFPWGQSYEQYF. The V gene is TRBV11-2, the J gene TRBJ2-7, with D maybe TRBD1 (6 bases). Trimming removed 3 bases from V and 4 bases from J, with 16 bases in between. The germline V gene has CDR1 SGHAT and CDR2 FQNNGV. The CDR3 has 15 residues. Based on the CDR3 plus reference TRBV11-2 and TRBJ2-7, the full variable domain is EAGVAQSPRYKIIEKRQSVAFWCNPISGHATLYWYQQILGQGPKLLIQFQNNGVVDDSQLPKDRFSAERLKGVDSTLKIQPAKLEDSAVYLCASSFPWGQSYEQYFGPGTRLTVT.

CDR3 sequence: CASSHADRSNQPQHF. CDR3 nucleotide sequence: TGTGCCAGCAGCCACGCGGACAGGAGCAATCAGCCCCAGCATTTT. The chain recombines TRBV4-2 with TRBJ1-5, with 7 bases identical to TRBD1. The CDR3 totals 15 residues. Germline V lookup: CDR1 LGHNA, CDR2 YNFKEQ. V shed 3 bases, J shed 1 base, and the junction held 3 bases outside the gene matches.

This rearrangement joins TRBV10-3 to TRBJ1-2, with a tentative D call TRBD1 (5 bases). Germline CDR1 and CDR2: ENHRY and SYGVKD. The length of the CDR3 is 14 residues. The V gene lost 0 bases and the J gene lost 8 bases, with 13 bases spanning the gap. This CDR3 reads CAISESRSGEGYTF. Written as DNA, the CDR3 is TGTGCCATCAGTGAGTCTAGATCGGGGGAAGGCTACACCTTC.

The chain links TRBV21-1 to TRBJ2-7; the table's D gene call, TRBD2, was not cross checked with the DNA. TRBV21-1 has pseudogene status. The CDR3 runs 16 residues. The CDR3 DNA follows: TGTGCCAGCAGCAACCCCCCCGCGCGGGAGATCTACGAGCAGTACTTC. Amino acid sequence: CASSNPPAREIYEQYF.

The V and J genes are TRBV5-4 and TRBJ2-2; perhaps TRBD2 as D (5 bases). This CDR3 has 15 amino acids. Germline CDR1 reads SGHNT; CDR2 reads YYREEE (reference sequence). V was shortened by 1 base and J by 0 bases, with 7 bases between the two germline ends. CDR3 sequence (DNA): TGTGCCAGCAGCTTGAGACTATCGAACACCGGGGAGCTGTTTTTT. Protein sequence: CASSLRLSNTGELFF. Full variable domain (rest looked up from reference TRBV5-4 and TRBJ2-2): ETGVTQSPTHLIKTRGQQVTLRCSSQSGHNTVSWYQQALGQGPQFIFQYYREEENGRGNFPPRFSGLQFPNYSSELNVNALELDDSALYLCASSLRLSNTGELFFGEGSRLTVL.

The J gene is TRBJ1-2, the V gene TRBV10-3; a possible D gene is TRBD1 (5 bases). The CDR3 is made up of 16 amino acids. The V and J ends lost 2 bases and 5 bases respectively, with 18 bases between them. Germline V gives CDR1 ENHRY, CDR2 SYGVKD. The CDR3 is CAISEPQEALRYGYTF. The CDR3 DNA follows: TGTGCCATCAGTGAGCCACAGGAGGCGCTGAGGTATGGCTACACCTTC.

The chain has TRBV15 and TRBJ2-1, with D unresolved. The CDR3 extends over 13 amino acids. Per the germline V gene, CDR1 is LNHNV and CDR2 is YYDKDF (reference sequence). Trimming removed 8 bases from V and 1 base from J, with 9 bases in between. CDR3 protein: CATRRGSYNEQFF. DNA for the CDR3: TGTGCCACCCGGAGAGGTTCCTACAATGAGCAGTTCTTC.

This chain links TRBV18 with TRBJ2-7; 10 bases match TRBD2. The CDR3 runs to 15 residues. Losses at the gene ends were 2 bases for V and 4 bases for J; bases not matched to a gene: 5. From germline, CDR1 is KGHSH and CDR2 LQKENI. The DNA of the CDR3 is TGTGCCAGCTCACCAGAGCGGGGGGGCGGTTACGAGCAGTACTTC. The encoded protein is CASSPERGGGYEQYF. Full variable domain (missing parts from reference TRBV18 and TRBJ2-7): NAGVMQNPRHLVRRRGQEARLRCSPMKGHSHVYWYRQLPEEGLKFMVYLQKENIIDESGMPKERFSAEFPKEGPSILRIQQVVRGDSAAYFCASSPERGGGYEQYFGPGTRLTVT.

The sample holds one count of this clone. This chain joins TRBV7-3 and TRBJ1-2; 12 positions agree with TRBD1. Trimming removed 4 bases from V and 8 bases from J; junction bases left unmatched: 8. The CDR3 contains 15 residues. Germline V gene lookup returns CDR1 SGHTA and CDR2 FQGTGA. Here the CDR3 reads CASSYSGQGAKGYTF. In DNA, the CDR3 is TGTGCCAGCAGCTATTCGGGACAGGGGGCTAAAGGCTACACCTTC.

The gene calls are TRBV6-1 and TRBJ1-3; D uncertain. CDR3 length: 14 amino acids. Germline-derived CDR1 and CDR2 are MNHNS and SASEGT. Trimming shortened V by 1 base and J by 4 bases, and 8 bases separated the two germline ends. The CDR3 nucleotides read TGTGCCAGCAGTGAAGGGCCAGGCGGAAACACCATATATTTT. Translation: CASSEGPGGNTIYF.

The chain links TRBV6-1 to TRBJ1-3; tentatively, D is TRBD1 (5 bases). The germline gives CDR1 MNHNS, CDR2 SASEGT. Trimming removed 4 bases from V and 0 bases from J, with 19 bases in between. This CDR3 is 18 amino acids long. CDR3 region: CASSVRASIAYSGNTIYF. For the CDR3, the DNA is TGTGCCAGCAGTGTCAGGGCGAGTATTGCTTACTCTGGAAACACCATATATTTT.